Detailed here is one T cell receptor beta chain. Its antigen is not identified. The length of the CDR3 is 14 residues. V lost 0 bases, J lost 6 bases, and 5 bases stayed unmatched. CDR1 is SGHRS, CDR2 YFSETQ, per germline. The source of the sample is a study of OX40 agonist ivuxolimab in advanced cancers. Study-wide results and caveats: Researchers did not determine the expanded peripheral T cells' antigen specificity. Mean expanded clone counts were higher in CD8+ than CD4+ T cells. Both blood CD4+ and CD8+ T cells showed clonal growth by week 6 at 0.1 to 3.0 mg/kg. The authors also found low normalized T-cell clonal expansion in some nonresponders.

Profiled with immunoSEQ multiplex PCR; TCRdb holds only in-frame clones, not every one. The sample consists of around 51,000 clones, roughly 80% of them appearing once. This rearrangement joins TRBV5-1 to TRBJ1-2; 7 bases map to TRBD1. The material sequenced was CD4+ or CD8+ T cells sorted from blood, taken in a trial of the OX40 agonist ivuxolimab. The sequence came from an adult with an advanced solid tumor such as melanoma, head and neck, liver or kidney cancer. The CDR3 DNA follows: TGCGCCAGCAGCTTGGTAGGGGGCGAACATGGCTACACCTTC. This codes for CASSLVGGEHGYTF. The full variable domain, with the rest looked up from reference TRBV5-1 and TRBJ1-2, is KAGVTQTPRYLIKTRGQQVTLSCSPISGHRSVSWYQQTPGQGLQFLFEYFSETQRNKGNFPGRFSGRQFSNSRSEMNVSTLELGDSALYLCASSLVGGEHGYTFGSGTRLTVV.